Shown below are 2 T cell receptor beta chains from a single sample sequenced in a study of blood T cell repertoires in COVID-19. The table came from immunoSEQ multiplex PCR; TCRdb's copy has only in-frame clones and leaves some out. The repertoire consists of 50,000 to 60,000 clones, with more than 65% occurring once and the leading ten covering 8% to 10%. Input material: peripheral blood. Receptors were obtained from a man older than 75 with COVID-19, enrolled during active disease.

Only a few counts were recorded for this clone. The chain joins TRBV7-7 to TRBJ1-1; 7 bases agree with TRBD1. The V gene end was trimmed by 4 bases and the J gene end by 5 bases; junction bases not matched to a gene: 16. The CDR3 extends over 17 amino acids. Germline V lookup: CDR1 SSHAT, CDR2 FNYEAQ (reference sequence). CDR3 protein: CASSSRIPTGVGTEAFF. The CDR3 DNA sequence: TGTGCCAGCAGCTCTCGCATACCAACAGGGGTTGGGACTGAAGCTTTCTTT.

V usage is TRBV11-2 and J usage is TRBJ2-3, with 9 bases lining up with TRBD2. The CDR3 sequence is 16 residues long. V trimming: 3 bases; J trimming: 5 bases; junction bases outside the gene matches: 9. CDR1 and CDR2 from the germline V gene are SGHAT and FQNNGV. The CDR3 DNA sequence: TGTGCCAGCAGCTTGGCTAGCGGGACAACGGTAGATACGCAGTATTTT. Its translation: CASSLASGTTVDTQYF.